This T cell receptor beta chain was sequenced during a study of graft-versus-host responses after intestinal transplantation. As for the study in general: Anti-thymocyte globulin induction was given to all recipients, followed by tacrolimus and steroids for 2 to 4 years. Study-wide results and caveats: Recipient bone marrow held GvH clones, some seen earlier in ileum or blood.

Details on this clone: Its antigen remains unidentified.

V lost 7 bases to trimming and J lost 2 bases; unmatched junction nucleotides: 8. There are 14 residues in the CDR3. Looked up from germline, CDR1 is GTSNPN and CDR2 is SVGIG (reference sequence). Generated by immunoSEQ multiplex PCR, the TCRdb table keeps only in-frame clones and is missing some. Here the sample spans tens of thousands of clones, roughly 91% being singletons. The rearrangement uses TRBV30 and TRBJ2-1, with 7 positions matching TRBD1. Source: unstimulated CD8+ T cells sorted from spleen or lymph node cells, taken before intestinal transplant. The TCR sequence derives from a human donor who received an intestinal transplant. CDR3 region: CAYGQELTYNEQFF. CDR3 DNA: TGTGCCTACGGACAGGAGTTGACCTACAATGAGCAGTTCTTC. The full variable domain, rest sourced from reference TRBV30 and TRBJ2-1, is SQTIHQWPATLVQPVGSPLSLECTVEGTSNPNLYWYRQAAGRGLQLLFYSVGIGQISSEVPQNLSASRPQDRQFILSSKKLLLSDSGFYLCAYGQELTYNEQFFGPGTRLTVL.